This TCR beta chain appears in the sequencing data of a study of T cell repertoires in cytomegalovirus infection (dated by TCRdb to between 2018 and 2020). Broadly, across the study: Alongside well-studied HLA-B-restricted epitopes, the peptide stimulations were aimed at recently identified HLA-C-restricted CMV epitopes, whose presentation resists viral immunomodulation. Donor HLA type was relevant to the analysis, because carriage of CMV infection together with the matching HLA type was indicated by public TCR beta signatures.

General findings and caveats noted by the study authors: The ex vivo response was dominated by HLA-C-restricted CMV-specific TCR beta clonotypes, which also provided the single most frequent clonotype in two of eight donors. In both this cohort and an independent cohort of several hundred donors, the cumulative frequency of public TCR beta family members distinguished carriers of CMV infection plus the relevant HLA type.

Sample treatment or condition, as interpreted from the label and publication: in vitro stimulation with specific CMV peptide epitopes to enrich CMV-specific T cells. For sequencing, an Illumina HiSeq 1500 was employed. TCRdb itself trimmed the public reads at Q25 with fastp, ran MiXCR and retained productive beta chains. Rows merge per CDR3 protein into single entries with the most common DNA and genes. Recorded for this sample are 750,000 to 900,000 distinct CDR3 sequences; 25% to 35% of them occurred a single time. The ten biggest clones cover less than 15% of the sample. Regarding this clonotype: The antigen this receptor binds is unknown. Per-base qualities were not stored, and no clone one base away is much larger.

Including cysteine and phenylalanine, the CDR3 has 17 amino acids. The kept DNA is CDR3 alone, 51 bases in frame from the first base. The CDR1 and CDR2 encoded by the germline V gene (reference sequence) are LNHNV and YYDKDF. The V end loses 2 bases and the J end loses 2 bases, and a stretch of 16 bases separates them. The chain joins TRBV15 to TRBJ1-3; too little of a D gene remains to name it. The sequence came from a human donor in good health (CMV status not recorded). Some clones in this sample may be carry-over from other donors' samples. The sequences come from cultured CD8+ T cells from PBMCs, collected from culture after CMV antigen stimulation. The DNA sequence is as follows: TGTGCCACCAGCAGATCCTTCGACGGGGAAACTGGAAACACCATATATTTT. Translated, this gives CATSRSFDGETGNTIYF.